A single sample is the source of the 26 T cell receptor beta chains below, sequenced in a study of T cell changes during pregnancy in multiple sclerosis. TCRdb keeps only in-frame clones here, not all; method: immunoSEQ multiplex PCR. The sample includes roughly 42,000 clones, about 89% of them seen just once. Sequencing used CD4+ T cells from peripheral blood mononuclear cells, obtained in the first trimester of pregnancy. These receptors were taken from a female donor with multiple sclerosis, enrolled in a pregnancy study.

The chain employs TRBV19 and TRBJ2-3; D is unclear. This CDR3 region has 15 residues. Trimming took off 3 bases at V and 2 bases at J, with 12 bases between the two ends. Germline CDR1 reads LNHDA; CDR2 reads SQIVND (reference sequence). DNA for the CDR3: TGTGCCAGTAGTATTTCCCTAGTGGCCACAGATACGCAGTATTTT. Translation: CASSISLVATDTQYF.

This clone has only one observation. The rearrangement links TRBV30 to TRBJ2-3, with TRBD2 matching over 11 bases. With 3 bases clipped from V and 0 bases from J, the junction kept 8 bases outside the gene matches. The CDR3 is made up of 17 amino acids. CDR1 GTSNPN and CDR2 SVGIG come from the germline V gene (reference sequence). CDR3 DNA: TGTGCCTGGAGCAGCCCGGGACTAGCGGCTAGCACAGATACGCAGTATTTT. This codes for CAWSSPGLAASTDTQYF.

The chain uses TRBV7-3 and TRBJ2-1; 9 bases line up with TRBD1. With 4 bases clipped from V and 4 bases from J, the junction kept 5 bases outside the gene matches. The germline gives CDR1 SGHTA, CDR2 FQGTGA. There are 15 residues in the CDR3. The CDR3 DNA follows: TGTGCCAGCAGCTCCGGACAGGGGAAGTACAATGAGCAGTTCTTC. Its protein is CASSSGQGKYNEQFF.

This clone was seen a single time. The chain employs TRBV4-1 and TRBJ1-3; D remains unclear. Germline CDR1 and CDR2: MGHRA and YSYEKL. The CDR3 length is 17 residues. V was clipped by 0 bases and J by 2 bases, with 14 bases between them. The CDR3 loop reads CASSQDRRDWPGNTIYF. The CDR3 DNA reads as TGCGCCAGCAGCCAAGATCGGAGGGATTGGCCTGGAAACACCATATATTTT.

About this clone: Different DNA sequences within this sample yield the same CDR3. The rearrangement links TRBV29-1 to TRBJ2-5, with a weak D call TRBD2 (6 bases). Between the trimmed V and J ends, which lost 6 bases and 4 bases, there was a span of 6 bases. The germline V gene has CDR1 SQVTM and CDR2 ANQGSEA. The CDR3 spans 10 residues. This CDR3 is CSVGGETQYF. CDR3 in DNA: TGCAGCGTGGGGGGAGAGACCCAGTACTTC.

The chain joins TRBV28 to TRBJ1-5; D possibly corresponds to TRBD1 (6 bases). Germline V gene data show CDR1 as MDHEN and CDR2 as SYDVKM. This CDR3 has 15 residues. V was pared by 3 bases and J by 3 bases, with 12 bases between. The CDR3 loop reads CASSFSGAFNQPQHF. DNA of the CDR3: TGTGCCAGCAGTTTTTCAGGGGCGTTCAATCAGCCCCAGCATTTT.

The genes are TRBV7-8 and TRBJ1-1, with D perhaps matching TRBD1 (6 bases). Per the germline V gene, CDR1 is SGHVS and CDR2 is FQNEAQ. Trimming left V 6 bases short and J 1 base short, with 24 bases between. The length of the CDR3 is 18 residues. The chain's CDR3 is CASRNPGRQVMENTEAFF. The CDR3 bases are TGTGCCAGCAGAAACCCCGGAAGACAGGTAATGGAGAACACTGAAGCTTTCTTT.

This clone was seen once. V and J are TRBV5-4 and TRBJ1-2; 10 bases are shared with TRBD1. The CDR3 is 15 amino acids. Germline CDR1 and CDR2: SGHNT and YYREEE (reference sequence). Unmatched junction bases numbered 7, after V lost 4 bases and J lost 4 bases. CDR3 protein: CASSGRQGAGYGYTF. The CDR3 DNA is TGTGCCAGCAGCGGACGACAGGGGGCCGGCTATGGCTACACCTTC.

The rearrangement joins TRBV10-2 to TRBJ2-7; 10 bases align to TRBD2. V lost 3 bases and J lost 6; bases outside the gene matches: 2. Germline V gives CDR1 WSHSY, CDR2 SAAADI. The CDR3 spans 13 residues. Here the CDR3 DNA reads TGCGCCAGCAGTGAACTAGCGGGATCCGAGCAGTACTTC. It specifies CASSELAGSEQYF.

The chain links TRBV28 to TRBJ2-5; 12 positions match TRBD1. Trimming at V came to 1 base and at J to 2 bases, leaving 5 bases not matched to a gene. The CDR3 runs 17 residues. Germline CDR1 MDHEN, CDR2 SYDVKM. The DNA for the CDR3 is TGTGCCAGCAGTTTATCGGGACAGGGGGCTCTACAAGAGACCCAGTACTTC. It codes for CASSLSGQGALQETQYF.

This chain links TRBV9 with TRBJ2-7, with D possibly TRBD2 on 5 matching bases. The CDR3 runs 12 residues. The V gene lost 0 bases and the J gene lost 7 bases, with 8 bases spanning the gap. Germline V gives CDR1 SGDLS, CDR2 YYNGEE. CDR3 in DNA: TGTGCCAGCAGCGTAGAACGGGGAGAGCAGTACTTC. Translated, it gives CASSVERGEQYF.

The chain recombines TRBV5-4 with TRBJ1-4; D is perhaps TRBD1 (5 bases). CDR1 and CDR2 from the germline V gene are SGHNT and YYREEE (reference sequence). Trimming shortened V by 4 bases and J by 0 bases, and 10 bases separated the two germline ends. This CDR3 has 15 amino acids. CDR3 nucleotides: TGTGCCAGCAGCGTAGACAGTACAACTAATGAAAAACTGTTTTTT. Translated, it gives CASSVDSTTNEKLFF.

CDR3 nucleotide sequence: TGTGCCAGCTCACCAGGAGGGGGCGGATTGAATAATGAAAAACTGTTTTTT. Translated: CASSPGGGGLNNEKLFF. This chain connects TRBV18 to TRBJ1-4, with TRBD1 matching over 7 bases. With V trimmed by 2 bases and J by 4 bases, 10 bases remained unmatched. The CDR3 has 17 residues. Germline CDR1 reads KGHSH; CDR2 reads LQKENI.

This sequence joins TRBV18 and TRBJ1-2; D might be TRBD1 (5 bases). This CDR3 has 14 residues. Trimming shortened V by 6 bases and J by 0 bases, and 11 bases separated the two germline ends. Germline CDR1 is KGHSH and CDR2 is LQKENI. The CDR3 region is CASSGRGTNYGYTF. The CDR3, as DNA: TGTGCCAGCTCGGGACGGGGGACTAACTATGGCTACACCTTC. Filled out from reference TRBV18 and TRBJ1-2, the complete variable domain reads NAGVMQNPRHLVRRRGQEARLRCSPMKGHSHVYWYRQLPEEGLKFMVYLQKENIIDESGMPKERFSAEFPKEGPSILRIQQVVRGDSAAYFCASSGRGTNYGYTFGSGTRLTVV.

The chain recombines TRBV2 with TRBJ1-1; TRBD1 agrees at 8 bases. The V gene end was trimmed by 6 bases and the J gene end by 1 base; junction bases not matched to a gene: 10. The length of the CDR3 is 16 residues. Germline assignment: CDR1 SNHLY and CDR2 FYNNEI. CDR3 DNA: TGTGCCAGCAGGCAGGGGGCTGGGGGTTCGAACACTGAAGCTTTCTTT. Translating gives CASRQGAGGSNTEAFF.

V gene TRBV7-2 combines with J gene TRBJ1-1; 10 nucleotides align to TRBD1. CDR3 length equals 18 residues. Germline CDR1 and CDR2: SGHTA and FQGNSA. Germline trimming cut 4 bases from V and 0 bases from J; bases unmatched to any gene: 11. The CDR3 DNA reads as TGTGCCAGCAGCTCCGACAGGGGGCGGGGATACATGAACACTGAAGCTTTCTTT. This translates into CASSSDRGRGYMNTEAFF.

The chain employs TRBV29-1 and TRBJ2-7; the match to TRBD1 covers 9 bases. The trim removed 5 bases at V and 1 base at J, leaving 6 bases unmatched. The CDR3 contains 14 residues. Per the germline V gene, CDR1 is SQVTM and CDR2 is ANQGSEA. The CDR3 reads CSVKPGQGSYEQYF. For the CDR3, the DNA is TGCAGCGTTAAACCGGGACAGGGATCCTACGAGCAGTACTTC.

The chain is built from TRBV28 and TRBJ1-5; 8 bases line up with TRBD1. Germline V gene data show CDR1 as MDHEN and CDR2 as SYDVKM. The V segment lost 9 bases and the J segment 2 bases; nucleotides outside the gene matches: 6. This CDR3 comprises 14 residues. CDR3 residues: CASDRGYGNQPQHF. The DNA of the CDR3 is TGTGCCAGTGACAGGGGTTATGGCAATCAGCCCCAGCATTTT.

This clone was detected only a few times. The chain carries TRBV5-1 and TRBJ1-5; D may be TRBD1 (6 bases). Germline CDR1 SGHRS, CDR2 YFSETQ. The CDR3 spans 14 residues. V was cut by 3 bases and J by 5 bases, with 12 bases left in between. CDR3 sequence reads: CASSSGTPHQPQHF. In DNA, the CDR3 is TGCGCCAGCAGCTCCGGGACACCCCATCAGCCCCAGCATTTT.

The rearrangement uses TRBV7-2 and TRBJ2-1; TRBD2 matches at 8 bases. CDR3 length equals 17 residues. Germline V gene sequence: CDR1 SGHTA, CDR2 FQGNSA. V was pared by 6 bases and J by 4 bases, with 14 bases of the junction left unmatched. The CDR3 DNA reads TGTGCCAGCAGGTTCCCTACCGAATTAGCGGGGTACAATGAGCAGTTCTTC. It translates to CASRFPTELAGYNEQFF. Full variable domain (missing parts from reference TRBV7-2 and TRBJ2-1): GAGVSQSPSNKVTEKGKDVELRCDPISGHTALYWYRQSLGQGLEFLIYFQGNSAPDKSGLPSDRFSAERTGGSVSTLTIQRTQQEDSAVYLCASRFPTELAGYNEQFFGPGTRLTVL.

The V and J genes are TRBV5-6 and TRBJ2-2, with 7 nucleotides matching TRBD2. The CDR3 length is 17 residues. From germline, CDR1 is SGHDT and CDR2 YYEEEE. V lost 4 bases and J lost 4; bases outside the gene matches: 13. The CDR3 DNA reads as TGTGCCAGCAGCCCCCTCCTCATAGCGGGTTCCACCGGGGAGCTGTTTTTT. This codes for CASSPLLIAGSTGELFF.

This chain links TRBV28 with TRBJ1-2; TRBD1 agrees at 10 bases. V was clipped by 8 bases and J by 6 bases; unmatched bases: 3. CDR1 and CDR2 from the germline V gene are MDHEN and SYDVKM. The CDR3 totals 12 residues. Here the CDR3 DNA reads TGTGCCAGCGAGACAGGGGGCGATGGCTACACCTTC. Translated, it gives CASETGGDGYTF.

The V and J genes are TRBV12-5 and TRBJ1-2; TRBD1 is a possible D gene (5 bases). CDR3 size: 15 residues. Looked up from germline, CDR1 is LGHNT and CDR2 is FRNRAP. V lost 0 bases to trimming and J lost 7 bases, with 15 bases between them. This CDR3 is CASGLVGRVVFGYTF. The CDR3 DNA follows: TGTGCTAGTGGTTTGGTAGGCAGGGTAGTATTTGGCTACACCTTC.

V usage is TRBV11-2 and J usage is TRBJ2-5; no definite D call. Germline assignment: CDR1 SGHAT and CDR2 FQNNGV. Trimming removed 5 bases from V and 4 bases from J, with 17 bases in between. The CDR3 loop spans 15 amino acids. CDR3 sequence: CASSARGPRVETQYF. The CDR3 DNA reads TGTGCCAGCAGCGCCCGTGGCCCCCGGGTAGAGACCCAGTACTTC.

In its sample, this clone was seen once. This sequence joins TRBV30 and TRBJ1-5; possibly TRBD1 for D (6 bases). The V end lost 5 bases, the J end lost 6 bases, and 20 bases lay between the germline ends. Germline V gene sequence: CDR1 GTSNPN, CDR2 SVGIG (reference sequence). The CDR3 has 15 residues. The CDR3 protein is CAWQGSSGGGQPQHF. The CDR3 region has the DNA TGTGCCTGGCAAGGTTCTTCTGGGGGCGGTCAGCCCCAGCATTTT.

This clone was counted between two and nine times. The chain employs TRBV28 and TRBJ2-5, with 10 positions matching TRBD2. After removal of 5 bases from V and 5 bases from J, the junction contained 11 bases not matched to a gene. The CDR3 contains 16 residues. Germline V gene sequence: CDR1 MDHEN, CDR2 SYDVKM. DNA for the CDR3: TGTGCCAGCAGTACCAGACTAGCGGGTTGGGGGGAGACCCAGTACTTC. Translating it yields CASSTRLAGWGETQYF.